Each of the 18 T cell receptor beta chains below was sequenced from the same sample in a study of cytomegalovirus exposure and HLA in healthy donors. A multiplex PCR was run with 60 Vbeta primers and 13 Jbeta primers. Only in-frame clones appear in the TCRdb table, and some are missing; sequencing was by immunoSEQ multiplex PCR. Of about 220,000 clones listed, roughly 87% are singletons. Sequencing input: PBMCs. The receptors were sampled from a woman aged 40 to 49 in good health and CMV-seropositive.

The rearrangement links TRBV18 to TRBJ2-7; D perhaps matches TRBD1 (7 bases). Trimming pared 6 bases from V and 3 bases from J, leaving 18 bases between. Germline V gives CDR1 KGHSH, CDR2 LQKENI. This CDR3 region has 15 residues. The CDR3: CASSPGDSGFYEQYF. CDR3 nucleotides: TGTGCCAGCTCGCCGGGGGACAGCGGATTCTACGAGCAGTACTTC.

This clone was counted a few times. A read error may produce the germline difference seen at one junction end. This chain connects TRBV19 to TRBJ2-4; D remains ambiguous. The germline CDR1 and CDR2 sequences are LNHDA and SQIVND (reference sequence). This CDR3 contains 12 residues. The CDR3 loop reads CASSTGRNSHHF. In nucleotides, the CDR3 is TGTGCCAGTAGTACGGGTAGGAACTCCCATCATTTC.

The genes are TRBV2 and TRBJ1-1; 10 bases are a match to TRBD1. In germline, CDR1 is SNHLY, CDR2 FYNNEI. The CDR3 loop spans 13 amino acids. The V and J ends lost 6 bases and 8 bases, in that order; junction bases with no gene match: 6. The CDR3 sequence is CASSRQGAREAFF. In DNA, the CDR3 is TGTGCCAGCAGCAGACAGGGGGCTAGGGAAGCTTTCTTT.

The rearrangement links TRBV5-1 to TRBJ2-7; possibly TRBD2 for D (6 bases). V shed 4 bases and J shed 0 bases, with 11 bases lying between them. This CDR3 is 14 amino acids long. Germline lookup yields CDR1 SGHRS and CDR2 YFSETQ. The CDR3 region has the DNA TGCGCCAGCAGCCGGGACGGGAGCTCCTACGAGCAGTACTTC. Its translation is CASSRDGSSYEQYF.

There are a few counts of this clone. The V call is TRBV30, the J call TRBJ2-7; D might be TRBD1 (7 bases). The CDR3 runs 15 residues. Trimming removed 3 bases from V and 1 base from J, with 16 bases in between. Germline loops: CDR1 GTSNPN, CDR2 SVGIG (reference sequence). The CDR3 nucleotides are TGTGCCTGGAGGCAGACAGGGACTCCGTCCTACGAGCAGTACTTC. Translated, it gives CAWRQTGTPSYEQYF.

The chain links TRBV18 to TRBJ2-1, with D maybe TRBD2 (6 bases). Per the germline V gene, CDR1 is KGHSH and CDR2 is LQKENI. The CDR3 runs 17 residues. Trimming shortened V by 4 bases and J by 6 bases, and 22 bases separated the two germline ends. CDR3 amino acids: CASSQKGVAGPPNEQFF. The CDR3 coding sequence is TGTGCCAGCTCACAGAAAGGAGTCGCGGGGCCCCCCAATGAGCAGTTCTTC. Combining the CDR3 with reference TRBV18 and TRBJ2-1 gives the whole variable domain NAGVMQNPRHLVRRRGQEARLRCSPMKGHSHVYWYRQLPEEGLKFMVYLQKENIIDESGMPKERFSAEFPKEGPSILRIQQVVRGDSAAYFCASSQKGVAGPPNEQFFGPGTRLTVL.

The rearrangement uses TRBV5-1 and TRBJ1-2; D gene ambiguous. Germline assignment: CDR1 SGHRS and CDR2 YFSETQ. Trimming took off 4 bases at V and 5 bases at J, with 6 bases between the two ends. This CDR3 spans 11 amino acids. The CDR3 DNA reads as TGCGCCAGCAGCGCGGGATATGGCTACACCTTC. Encoded protein: CASSAGYGYTF.

This sequence joins TRBV7-2 and TRBJ2-7; 8 bases line up with TRBD1. Trimming cost V 3 bases and J 2 bases; bases outside gene matches: 6. The CDR3 runs to 15 residues. Germline V gives CDR1 SGHTA, CDR2 FQGNSA. CDR3 loop: CASSFYSQGAYEQYF. The CDR3 coding sequence is TGTGCCAGCAGCTTTTACTCACAGGGGGCCTACGAGCAGTACTTC.

The V call is TRBV9, the J call TRBJ2-3; 11 nucleotides align to TRBD1. CDR1 SGDLS and CDR2 YYNGEE come from the germline V gene. Trimming cost V 2 bases and J 3 bases; bases outside gene matches: 5. The CDR3 spans 16 residues. Here the CDR3 reads CASSVSGQGGTDTQYF. DNA of the CDR3: TGTGCCAGCAGCGTCTCGGGACAGGGGGGAACAGATACGCAGTATTTT.

The genes are TRBV10-1 and TRBJ2-7; TRBD2 agrees at 7 bases. Looked up from germline, CDR1 is WNHNN and CDR2 is SYGVQD (reference sequence). The V segment lost 5 bases and the J segment 6 bases; nucleotides outside the gene matches: 10. The CDR3 contains 14 residues. Here the CDR3 DNA reads TGCGCCAGCAGTCCAAACGCGGGAGTAGGCGAGCAGTACTTC. Translated, it gives CASSPNAGVGEQYF.

This clone was counted once. The rearrangement links TRBV30 to TRBJ2-2; D unresolved. Per the germline V gene, CDR1 is GTSNPN and CDR2 is SVGIG (reference sequence). The CDR3 is 14 amino acids. Deletions cut 5 bases from V and 1 base from J, with 11 bases between. Here the CDR3 DNA reads TGTGCCTGGGGGCCGACGGTGAACACCGGGGAGCTGTTTTTT. Its protein is CAWGPTVNTGELFF.

This chain links TRBV7-3 with TRBJ2-2; D remains ambiguous. Deletions cut 5 bases from V and 6 bases from J, with 7 bases between. Germline V CDR1 and CDR2: SGHTA, FQGTGA. The CDR3 extends over 12 amino acids. CDR3 sequence (DNA): TGTGCCAGCAGCCCTTCTGCCGGGGAGCTGTTTTTT. Protein product: CASSPSAGELFF.

V gene TRBV30 combines with J gene TRBJ1-4; tentatively, D is TRBD1 (6 bases). The germline V and J ends were trimmed by 5 bases and 8 bases, with 21 bases remaining between them. The length of the CDR3 is 15 residues. Germline V gene data show CDR1 as GTSNPN and CDR2 as SVGIG (reference sequence). In nucleotides, the CDR3 is TGTGCCTGGCAAGCTCCGGGACACCCGACGGAAAAACTGTTTTTT. Residues: CAWQAPGHPTEKLFF.

The V and J genes are TRBV7-8 and TRBJ1-2; TRBD1 matches 11 bases. This CDR3 has 15 amino acids. The V gene end was trimmed by 5 bases and the J gene end by 8 bases; junction bases not matched to a gene: 10. The V gene's germline CDR1 is SGHVS and CDR2 FQNEAQ. CDR3 amino acids: CASSPRTGGYEGYTF. The CDR3 region has the DNA TGTGCCAGCAGCCCCCGGACAGGGGGCTACGAGGGCTACACCTTC. The full variable domain, with the rest looked up from reference TRBV7-8 and TRBJ1-2, is GAGVSQSPRYKVAKRGQDVALRCDPISGHVSLFWYQQALGQGPEFLTYFQNEAQLDKSGLPSDRFFAERPEGSVSTLKIQRTQQEDSAVYLCASSPRTGGYEGYTFGSGTRLTVV.

The chain combines TRBV4-3 with TRBJ2-1; D unresolved. Germline assignment: CDR1 LGHNA and CDR2 YSLEER. The CDR3 is 15 amino acids. V gave up 4 bases and J gave up 2 bases, with 12 bases separating them. CDR3 sequence (DNA): TGCGCCAGCAGCCTCGATGGAGTAACCTACAATGAGCAGTTCTTC. Amino acid sequence: CASSLDGVTYNEQFF.

This sequence joins TRBV7-9 and TRBJ2-3; D may be TRBD2 (7 bases). The V gene lost 3 bases and the J gene lost 2 bases, with 15 bases spanning the gap. There are 16 residues in the CDR3. Looked up from germline, CDR1 is SEHNR and CDR2 is FQNEAQ (reference sequence). The CDR3 coding sequence is TGTGCCAGCAGCTTCTGGGGGGGGCGTCACACAGATACGCAGTATTTT. Its translation: CASSFWGGRHTDTQYF. Complete variable domain (other parts from reference TRBV7-9 and TRBJ2-3): DTGVSQNPRHKITKRGQNVTFRCDPISEHNRLYWYRQTLGQGPEFLTYFQNEAQLEKSRLLSDRFSAERPKGSFSTLEIQRTEQGDSAMYLCASSFWGGRHTDTQYFGPGTRLTVL.

The chain is built from TRBV30 and TRBJ1-5; 10 bases map to TRBD1. The CDR3 sequence is 14 residues long. Germline trimming cut 5 bases from V and 3 bases from J; bases unmatched to any gene: 4. The V gene's germline CDR1 is GTSNPN and CDR2 SVGIG (reference sequence). As DNA, the CDR3 is TGTGCCTGGGTGGGGACAGGGGTCAATCAGCCCCAGCATTTT. Translating it yields CAWVGTGVNQPQHF.

The rearrangement uses TRBV4-3 and TRBJ1-2; 7 nucleotides line up with TRBD1. CDR1 is LGHNA, CDR2 YSLEER, per germline. V dropped 1 base and J dropped 8; count of bases not matched to a gene: 7. This CDR3 region has 14 residues. DNA for the CDR3: TGCGCCAGCAGCCAAGCTAACAGGGGAGGCGGCTACACCTTC. It yields the protein CASSQANRGGGYTF.